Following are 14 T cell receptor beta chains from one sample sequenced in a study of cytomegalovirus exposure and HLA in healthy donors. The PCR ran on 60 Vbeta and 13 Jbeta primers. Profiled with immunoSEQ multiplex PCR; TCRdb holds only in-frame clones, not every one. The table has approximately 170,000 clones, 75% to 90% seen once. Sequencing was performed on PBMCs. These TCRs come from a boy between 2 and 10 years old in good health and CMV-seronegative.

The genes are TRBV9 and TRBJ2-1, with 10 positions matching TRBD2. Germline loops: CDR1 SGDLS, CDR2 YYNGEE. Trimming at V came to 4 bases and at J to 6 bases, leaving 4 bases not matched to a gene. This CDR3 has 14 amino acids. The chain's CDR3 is CASSSRTSGNEQFF. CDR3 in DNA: TGTGCCAGCAGCAGTAGGACTAGCGGCAATGAGCAGTTCTTC.

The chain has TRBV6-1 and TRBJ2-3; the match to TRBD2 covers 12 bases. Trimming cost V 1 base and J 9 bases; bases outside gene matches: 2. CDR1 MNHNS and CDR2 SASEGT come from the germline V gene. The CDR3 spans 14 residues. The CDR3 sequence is CASSEGLAGDTQYF. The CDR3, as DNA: TGTGCCAGCAGTGAAGGACTAGCGGGAGACACGCAGTATTTT.

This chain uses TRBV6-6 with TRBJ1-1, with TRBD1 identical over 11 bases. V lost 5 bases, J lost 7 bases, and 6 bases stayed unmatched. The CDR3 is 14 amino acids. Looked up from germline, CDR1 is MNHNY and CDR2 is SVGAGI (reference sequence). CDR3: CASSPGQGAGEAFF. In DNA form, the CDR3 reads TGTGCCAGCAGTCCTGGACAGGGGGCGGGTGAAGCTTTCTTT.

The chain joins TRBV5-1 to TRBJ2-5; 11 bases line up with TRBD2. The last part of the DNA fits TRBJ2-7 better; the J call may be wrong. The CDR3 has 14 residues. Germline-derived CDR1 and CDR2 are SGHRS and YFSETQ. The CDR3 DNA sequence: TGCGCCAGCAGCCCGACTAGCGGGGTATACGAGCAGTACTTC. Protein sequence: CASSPTSGVYEQYF.

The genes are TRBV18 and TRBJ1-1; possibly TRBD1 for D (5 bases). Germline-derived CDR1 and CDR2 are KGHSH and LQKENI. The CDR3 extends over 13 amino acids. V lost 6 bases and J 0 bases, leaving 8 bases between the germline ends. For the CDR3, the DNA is TGTGCCAGCTCTGACAGCCTGAACACTGAAGCTTTCTTT. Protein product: CASSDSLNTEAFF.

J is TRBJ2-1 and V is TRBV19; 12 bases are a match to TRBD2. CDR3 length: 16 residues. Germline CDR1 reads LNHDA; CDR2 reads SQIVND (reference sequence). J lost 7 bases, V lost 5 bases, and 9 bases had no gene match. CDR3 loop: CASSASGLAGSNEQFF. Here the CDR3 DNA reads TGTGCCAGTAGTGCGTCGGGACTAGCGGGTTCAAATGAGCAGTTCTTC. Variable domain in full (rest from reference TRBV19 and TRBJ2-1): DGGITQSPKYLFRKEGQNVTLSCEQNLNHDAMYWYRQDPGQGLRLIYYSQIVNDFQKGDIAEGYSVSREKKESFPLTVTSAQKNPTAFYLCASSASGLAGSNEQFFGPGTRLTVL.

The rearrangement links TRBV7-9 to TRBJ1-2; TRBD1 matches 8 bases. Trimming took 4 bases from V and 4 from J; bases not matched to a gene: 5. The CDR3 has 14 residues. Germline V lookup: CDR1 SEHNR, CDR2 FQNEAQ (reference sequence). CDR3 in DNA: TGTGCCAGCAGCTCGACAGGGGCGGTCTATGGCTACACCTTC. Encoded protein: CASSSTGAVYGYTF.

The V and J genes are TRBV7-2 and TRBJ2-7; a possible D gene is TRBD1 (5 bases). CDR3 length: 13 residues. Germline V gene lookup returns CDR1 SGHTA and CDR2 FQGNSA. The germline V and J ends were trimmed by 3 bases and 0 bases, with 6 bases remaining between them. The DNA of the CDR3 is TGTGCCAGCAGCTTTGACAGCTCCTACGAGCAGTACGTC. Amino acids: CASSFDSSYEQYV.

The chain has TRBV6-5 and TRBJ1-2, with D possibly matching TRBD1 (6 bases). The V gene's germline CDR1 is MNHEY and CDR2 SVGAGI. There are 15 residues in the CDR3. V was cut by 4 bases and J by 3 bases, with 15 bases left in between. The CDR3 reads CASSSLAAGDYGYTF. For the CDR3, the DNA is TGTGCCAGCAGTTCCCTTGCGGCAGGGGACTATGGCTACACCTTC.

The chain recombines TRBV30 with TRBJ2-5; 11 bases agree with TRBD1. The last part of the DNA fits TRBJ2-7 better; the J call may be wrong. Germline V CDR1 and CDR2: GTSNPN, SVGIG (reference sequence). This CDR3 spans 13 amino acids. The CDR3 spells CAWGTGGTYEQYF. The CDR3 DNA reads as TGTGCCTGGGGGACAGGGGGGACCTACGAGCAGTACTTC.

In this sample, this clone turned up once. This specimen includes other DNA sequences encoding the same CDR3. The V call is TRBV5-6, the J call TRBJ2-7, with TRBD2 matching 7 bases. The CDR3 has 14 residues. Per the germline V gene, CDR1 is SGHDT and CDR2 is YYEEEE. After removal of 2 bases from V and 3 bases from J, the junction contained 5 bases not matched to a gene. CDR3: CASSFRTRLYEQYF. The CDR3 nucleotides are TGTGCCAGCAGCTTTAGGACTAGGCTCTACGAGCAGTACTTC.

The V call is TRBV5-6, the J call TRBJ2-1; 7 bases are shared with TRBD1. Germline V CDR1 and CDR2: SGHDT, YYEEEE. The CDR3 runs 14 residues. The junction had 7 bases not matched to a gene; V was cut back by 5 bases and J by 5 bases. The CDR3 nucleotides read TGTGCCAGCAGTTCTGACAGGGTCGACAATGAGCAGTTCTTC. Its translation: CASSSDRVDNEQFF.

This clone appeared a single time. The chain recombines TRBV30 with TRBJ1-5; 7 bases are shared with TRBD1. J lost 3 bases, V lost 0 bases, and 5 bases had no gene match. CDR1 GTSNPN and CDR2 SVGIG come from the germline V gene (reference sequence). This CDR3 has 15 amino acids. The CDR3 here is CAWSVPDRVNQPQHF. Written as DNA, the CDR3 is TGTGCCTGGAGTGTCCCTGACAGGGTCAATCAGCCCCAGCATTTT.

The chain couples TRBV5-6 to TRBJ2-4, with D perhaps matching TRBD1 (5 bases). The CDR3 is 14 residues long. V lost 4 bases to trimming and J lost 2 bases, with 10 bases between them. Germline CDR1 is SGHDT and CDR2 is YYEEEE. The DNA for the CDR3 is TGTGCCAGCAGCGTTAGGGGTTCCAAAAACATTCAGTACTTC. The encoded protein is CASSVRGSKNIQYF.